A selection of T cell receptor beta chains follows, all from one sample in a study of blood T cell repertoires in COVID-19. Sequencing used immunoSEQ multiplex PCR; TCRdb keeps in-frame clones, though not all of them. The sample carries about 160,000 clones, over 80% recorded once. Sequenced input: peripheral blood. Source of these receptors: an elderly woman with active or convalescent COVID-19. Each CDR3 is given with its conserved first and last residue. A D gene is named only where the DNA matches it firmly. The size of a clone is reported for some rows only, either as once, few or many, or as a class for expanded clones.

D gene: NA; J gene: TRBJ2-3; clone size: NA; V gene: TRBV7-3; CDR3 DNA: TGTGCCAGCAGTCCGATGTCGGGGTTTGGGGCAGATACGCAGTATTTT; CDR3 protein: CASSPMSGFGADTQYF
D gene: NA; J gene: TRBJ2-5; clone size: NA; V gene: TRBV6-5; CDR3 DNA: TGTGCCAGCAGTTACTCGAAGGCAGGGAAAGAGACCCAGTACTTC; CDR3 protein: CASSYSKAGKETQYF
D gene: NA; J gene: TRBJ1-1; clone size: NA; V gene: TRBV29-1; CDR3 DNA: TGCAGCGTTGATGGTTCTCGGGGTGGGATGAACACTGAAGCTTTCTTT; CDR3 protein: CSVDGSRGGMNTEAFF
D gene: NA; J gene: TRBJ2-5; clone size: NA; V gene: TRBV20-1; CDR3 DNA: TGCGTAGGCAGGTACCAAGAGACCCAGTACTTC; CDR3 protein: CVGRYQETQYF
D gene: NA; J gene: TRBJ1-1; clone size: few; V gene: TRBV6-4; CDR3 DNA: TGTGCCAGCAGTCAGGGGCCCGACACTGAAGCTTTCTTT; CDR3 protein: CASSQGPDTEAFF
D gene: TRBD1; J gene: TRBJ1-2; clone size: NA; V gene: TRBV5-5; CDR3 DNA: TGTGCCAGCAGCGCTACCGGGACAGTTTCTAACTATGGCTACACCTTC; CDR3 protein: CASSATGTVSNYGYTF
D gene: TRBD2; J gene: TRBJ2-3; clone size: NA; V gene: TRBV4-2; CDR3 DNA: TGTGCCAGCAGCCAACCCCTGCGGGGGGAAGGCACAGATACGCAGTATTTT; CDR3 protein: CASSQPLRGEGTDTQYF
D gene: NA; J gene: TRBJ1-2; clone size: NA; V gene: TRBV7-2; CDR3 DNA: TGTGCCAGCAGCTTATCAGTCTATTTTGGGACCCAGAAAAGGGGGGGCTACACCTTC; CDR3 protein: CASSLSVYFGTQKRGGYTF
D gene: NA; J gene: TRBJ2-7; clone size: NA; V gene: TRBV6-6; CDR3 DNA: TGTGCCAGCAGTTATGAGGGTGGTAATGTCAACGAGCAGTACTTC; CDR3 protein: CASSYEGGNVNEQYF
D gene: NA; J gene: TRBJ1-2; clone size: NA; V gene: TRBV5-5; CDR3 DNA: TGTGCCAGCAGCTTGACTCAGGATGGCTACACCTTC; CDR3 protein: CASSLTQDGYTF
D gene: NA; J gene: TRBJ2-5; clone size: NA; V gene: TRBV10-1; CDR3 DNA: TGCGCCAGCAGTGAGACAGGGAGAGAGACCCAGTACTTC; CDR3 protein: CASSETGRETQYF
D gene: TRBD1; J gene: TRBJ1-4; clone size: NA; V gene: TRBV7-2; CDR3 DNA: TGTGCCAGCAGCCCCCGACAGGGGAGTGAAAAACTGTTTTTT; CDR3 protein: CASSPRQGSEKLFF
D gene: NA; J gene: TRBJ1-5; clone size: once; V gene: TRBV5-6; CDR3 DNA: TGTGCCAGCAGTTTTAGCAGGGGTTATCAGCCCCAGCATTTT; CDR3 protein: CASSFSRGYQPQHF
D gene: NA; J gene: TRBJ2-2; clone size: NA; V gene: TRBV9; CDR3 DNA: TGTGCCAGCAGCGGATACAGGGATACTCGGATCACCGGGGAGCTGTTTTTT; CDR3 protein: CASSGYRDTRITGELFF
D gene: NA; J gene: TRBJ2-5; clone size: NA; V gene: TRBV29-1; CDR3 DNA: TGCAGCGTTGAAGATTGGGACAATCAAGAGACCCAGTACTTC; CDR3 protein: CSVEDWDNQETQYF
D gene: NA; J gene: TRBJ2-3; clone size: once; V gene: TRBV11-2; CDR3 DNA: TGTGCCAGCAGCCCGACACCTAATACGCAGTATTTT; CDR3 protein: CASSPTPNTQYF
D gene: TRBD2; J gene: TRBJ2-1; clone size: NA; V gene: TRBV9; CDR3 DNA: TGTGCCACTAGTCCGGGACTAGCTCCCATGGGGGAGCAGTTCTTC; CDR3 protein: CATSPGLAPMGEQFF
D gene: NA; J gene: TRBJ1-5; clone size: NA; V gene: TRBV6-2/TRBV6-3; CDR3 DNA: TGTGCCAGCAGTTACAACACAGGCTTAGGTCAGCCCCAGCATTTT; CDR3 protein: CASSYNTGLGQPQHF
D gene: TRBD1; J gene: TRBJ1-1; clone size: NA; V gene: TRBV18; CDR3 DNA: TGTGCCAGCTCAGTTGACAGGGCAAACACTGAAGCTTTCTTT; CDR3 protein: CASSVDRANTEAFF
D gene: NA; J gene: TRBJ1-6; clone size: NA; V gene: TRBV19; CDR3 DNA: TGTGCCAGTAGTAGTTGGGGAGATTCACCCCTCCACTTT; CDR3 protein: CASSSWGDSPLHF
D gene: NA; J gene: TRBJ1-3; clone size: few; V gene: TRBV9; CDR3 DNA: TGTGCCAGCAGCGTAGTTGGGGCTTCAAACTCTGGAAACACCATATATTTT; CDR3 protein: CASSVVGASNSGNTIYF
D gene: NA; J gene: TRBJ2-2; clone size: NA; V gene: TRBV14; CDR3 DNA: TGTGCCAGCAGCCGGGCTATGAACACCGGGGAGCTGTTTTTT; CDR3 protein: CASSRAMNTGELFF
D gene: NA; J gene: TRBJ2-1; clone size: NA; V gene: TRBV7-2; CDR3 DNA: TGTGCCAGCAGCTCCCGGCTAGTCTCGGATGAGCAGTTCTTC; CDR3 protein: CASSSRLVSDEQFF
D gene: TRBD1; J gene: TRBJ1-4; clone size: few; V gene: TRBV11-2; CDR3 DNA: TGTGCCAGCAGCACGGACAGGGGGAGGAATGAAAAACTGTTTTTT; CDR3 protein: CASSTDRGRNEKLFF
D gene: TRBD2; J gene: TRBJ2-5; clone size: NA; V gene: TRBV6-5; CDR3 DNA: TGTGCCAGCAGTTACCCCTCGGGACCGGGAGGAGAGACCCAGTACTTC; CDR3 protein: CASSYPSGPGGETQYF
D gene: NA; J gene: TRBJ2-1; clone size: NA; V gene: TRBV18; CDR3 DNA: TGTGCCAGCACGGGAACCCCGGGAAATGAGCAGTTCTTC; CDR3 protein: CASTGTPGNEQFF
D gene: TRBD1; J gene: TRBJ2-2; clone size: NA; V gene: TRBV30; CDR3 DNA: TGTGCCTGGAGAGCAGACAGGGGCAGGGCCGGGGAGCTGTTTTTT; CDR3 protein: CAWRADRGRAGELFF
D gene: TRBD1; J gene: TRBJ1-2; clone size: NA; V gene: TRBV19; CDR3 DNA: TGTGCCAGTAGTCCAAGGGGGGACAGGGGTGACGGCTACACCTTC; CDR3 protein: CASSPRGDRGDGYTF
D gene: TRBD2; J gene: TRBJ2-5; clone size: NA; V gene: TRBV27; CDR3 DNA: TGTGCCAGCAGTCCCTCGCCGGGACTAGCGGGGGTAGCGACCCAGTACTTC; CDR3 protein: CASSPSPGLAGVATQYF
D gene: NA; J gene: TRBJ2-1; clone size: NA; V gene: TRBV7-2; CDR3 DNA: TGTGCCAGCAGCCTAGGGGGGGTGGGCTACAATGAGCAGTTCTTC; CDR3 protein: CASSLGGVGYNEQFF
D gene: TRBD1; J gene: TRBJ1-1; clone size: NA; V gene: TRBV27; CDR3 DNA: TGTGCCAGCCTCGGCAGGGGGCTGGGTGAAGCTTTCTTT; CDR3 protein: CASLGRGLGEAFF
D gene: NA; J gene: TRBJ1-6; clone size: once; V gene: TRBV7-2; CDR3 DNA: TGTGCCAGCAGCTTTGGGGCCAATTCACCCCTCCACTTT; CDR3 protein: CASSFGANSPLHF
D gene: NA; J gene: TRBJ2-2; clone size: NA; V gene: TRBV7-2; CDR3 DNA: TGTGCCAGCAGCCCACAGGCGTTCGGGGAGCTGTTTTTT; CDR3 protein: CASSPQAFGELFF
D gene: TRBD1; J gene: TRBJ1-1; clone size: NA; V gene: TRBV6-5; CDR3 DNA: TGTGCCAGCAGTTACTTAGGGCAGGGGGCTTGGACTGAAGCTTTCTTT; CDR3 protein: CASSYLGQGAWTEAFF
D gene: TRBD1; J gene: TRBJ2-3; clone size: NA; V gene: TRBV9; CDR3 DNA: TGTGCCAGCACCCCTAGCTTGGGACAGGGGATGAATACGCAGTATTTT; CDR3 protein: CASTPSLGQGMNTQYF
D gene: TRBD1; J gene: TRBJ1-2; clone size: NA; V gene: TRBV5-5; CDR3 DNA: TGTGCCAGCAGCGCCCTTTCAGGGGGCCGGGGTAGTGGCTACACCTTC; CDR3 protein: CASSALSGGRGSGYTF
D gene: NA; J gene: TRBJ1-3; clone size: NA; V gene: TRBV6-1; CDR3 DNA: TGTGCCAGCAGTGAAGAAGAGGTGGGGGGTAACACCATATATTTT; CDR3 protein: CASSEEEVGGNTIYF
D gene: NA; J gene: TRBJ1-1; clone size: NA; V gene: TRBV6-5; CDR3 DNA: TGTGCCAGCACCGAGGGTTTAGAGACTGAAGCTTTCTTT; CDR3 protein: CASTEGLETEAFF
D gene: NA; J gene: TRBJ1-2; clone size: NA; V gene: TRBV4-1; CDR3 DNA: TGCGCCAGCAGCCAAGGGGGACAAAGGGGCTATGGCTACACCTTC; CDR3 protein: CASSQGGQRGYGYTF
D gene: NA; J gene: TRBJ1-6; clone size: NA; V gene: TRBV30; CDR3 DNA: TGTGCCTGGAGGGAGGAGGGACCCTATAATTCACCCCTCCACTTT; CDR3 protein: CAWREEGPYNSPLHF
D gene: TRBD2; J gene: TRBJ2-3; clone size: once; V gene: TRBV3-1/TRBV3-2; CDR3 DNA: TGTGCCAGCAGCCAAATTAGCGGGGGGGTCCCGGATACGCAGTATTTT; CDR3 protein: CASSQISGGVPDTQYF
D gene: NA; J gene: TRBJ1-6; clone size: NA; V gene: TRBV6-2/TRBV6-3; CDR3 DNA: TGTGCCAGCACCCCCGGAGTGATGGGGCTCACCTCAAATTCACCCCTCCACTTT; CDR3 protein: CASTPGVMGLTSNSPLHF
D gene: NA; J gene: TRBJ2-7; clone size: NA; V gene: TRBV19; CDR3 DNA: TGTGCCAGTAGTTCCCATCGGGGGATGGTTGGGGGCGAGCAGTACTTC; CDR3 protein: CASSSHRGMVGGEQYF
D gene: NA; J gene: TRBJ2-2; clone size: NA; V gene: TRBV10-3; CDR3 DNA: TGTGCCATCAGTGATTGGGCGGTGGGGAGCACCGGGGAGCTGTTTTTT; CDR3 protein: CAISDWAVGSTGELFF
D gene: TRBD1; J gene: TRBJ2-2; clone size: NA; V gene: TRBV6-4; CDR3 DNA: TGTGCCAGCAGTGAACAGGGGTACACCGGGGAGCTGTTTTTT; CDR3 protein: CASSEQGYTGELFF
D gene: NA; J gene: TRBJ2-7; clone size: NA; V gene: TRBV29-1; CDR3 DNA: TGCAGCTCACGCCAGGGATCCGAGCAGTACTTC; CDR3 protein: CSSRQGSEQYF
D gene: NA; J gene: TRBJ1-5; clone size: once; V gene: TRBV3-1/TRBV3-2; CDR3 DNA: TGTGCCAGCAGCTCAGGGGCCGCTTATCAGCCCCAGCATTTT; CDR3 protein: CASSSGAAYQPQHF
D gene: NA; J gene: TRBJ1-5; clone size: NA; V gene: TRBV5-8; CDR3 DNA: TGTGCCAGCAGCTTTATAACCTACAATCAGCCCCAGCATTTT; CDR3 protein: CASSFITYNQPQHF
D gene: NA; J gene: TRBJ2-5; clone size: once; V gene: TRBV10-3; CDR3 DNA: TGTGCCATTTCCTTTGCGGCCCAAGAGACCCAGTACTTC; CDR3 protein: CAISFAAQETQYF
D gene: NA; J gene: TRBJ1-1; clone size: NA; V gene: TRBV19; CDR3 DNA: TGTGCCAGTACCCCGGGCGACAGACGCACTGAAGCTTTCTTT; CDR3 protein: CASTPGDRRTEAFF
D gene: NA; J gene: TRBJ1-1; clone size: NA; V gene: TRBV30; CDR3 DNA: TGTGCCTGGAGTGTAGAGGTCTGGGGGCGAAGGTACACTGAAGCTTTCTTT; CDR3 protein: CAWSVEVWGRRYTEAFF
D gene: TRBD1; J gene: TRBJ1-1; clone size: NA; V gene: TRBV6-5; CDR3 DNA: TGTGCCAGCAGCTGGACAGGGAGTGTGACTGAAGCTTTCTTT; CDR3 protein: CASSWTGSVTEAFF
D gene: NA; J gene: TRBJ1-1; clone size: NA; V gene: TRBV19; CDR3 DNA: TGTGCCAGTAGTACCGCCAGAGGCTCGGGGACTGAAGCTTTCTTT; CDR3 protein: CASSTARGSGTEAFF
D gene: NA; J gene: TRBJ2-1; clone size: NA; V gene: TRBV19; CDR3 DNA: TGTGCCAGTAGTATTCCTGGCAGAAACGATGAGCAGTTCTTC; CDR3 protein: CASSIPGRNDEQFF
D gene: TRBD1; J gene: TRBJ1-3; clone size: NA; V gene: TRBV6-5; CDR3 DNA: TGTGCCAGCAGTCCCCCGGGACAGGTGGGAAACACCATATATTTT; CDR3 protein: CASSPPGQVGNTIYF
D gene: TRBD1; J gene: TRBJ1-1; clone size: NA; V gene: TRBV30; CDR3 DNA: TGTGCCTGGAGAGGACAGGCGAGAATGAACACTGAAGCTTTCTTT; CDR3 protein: CAWRGQARMNTEAFF
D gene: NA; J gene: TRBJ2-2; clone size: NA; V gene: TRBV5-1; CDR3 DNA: TGCGCCAGCAGCTTGGCGGTTCAACAGGGTGGGGCCGGGGAGCTGTTTTTT; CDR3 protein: CASSLAVQQGGAGELFF
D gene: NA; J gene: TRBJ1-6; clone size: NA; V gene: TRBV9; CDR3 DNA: TGTGCCAGCAGCCCCCGCGGGGGCGACAGCTCCTATAATTCACCCCTCCACTTT; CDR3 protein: CASSPRGGDSSYNSPLHF